This T cell receptor beta chain derives from a study of blood T cell repertoires in COVID-19. Study summary: The United States, Italy and Spain were the sources of the acute and convalescent COVID-19 samples. From T cells, B-cell-depleted T cells, or PBMCs came the material, which was cDNA or gDNA.

Trimming shortened V by 2 bases and J by 12 bases, and 13 bases separated the two germline ends. The length of the CDR3 is 13 residues. This clone appeared once. Authors' processing steps: The authors estimated nucleated cell counts from reference gene primer amplification. The assay was immunoSEQ multiplex PCR, and TCRdb's table has in-frame clones only and misses some. V and J calls and clone size come straight from that table; D and trimming were deduced from the DNA. Of over 130,000 clones in the sample, around 89% were seen once. The sample consisted of peripheral blood. The receptor comes from a woman aged 80 or over with acute or convalescent COVID-19. The V gene is TRBV12-3 or TRBV12-4, the J gene TRBJ1-4, with a tentative D call TRBD1 (5 bases). CDR3 DNA sequence: TGTGCCAGCAGTTTAATGATTGGGGGGGAACTGTTTTTT. Translated: CASSLMIGGELFF.